This T cell receptor beta chain was recovered during a study of post-analysis software for immune sequencing data. Study-wide context: Recorded subtypes: relapsing-remitting, secondary progressive, progressive-relapsing; some patients unannotated.

Study results and limitations: Co-batched samples clustered tightly together by F measure. Patients had higher frequencies than controls of about five TRBV segments, including TRBV5-6, TRBV5-1 and TRBV20-1. Significantly lower normalized Chao1 diversity was found in patients with multiple sclerosis relative to controls.

The authors incorporated unique molecular identifiers into the TCR beta cDNA libraries. Roughly 0.5 million cDNA molecules were obtained from about 0.98 to 11 million T cells. TCRdb recomputed calls from the PCR reads with MiXCR, one row per CDR3 protein. The sample includes some 690,000 distinct CDR3 sequences, roughly 27% seen only once; the top ten take about 0.5%. This clonotype was recorded a few times. The antigen is not known. Trimming stripped 0 bases from V and 2 bases from J, with 8 bases between. Germline loops: CDR1 MGHRA, CDR2 YSYEKL. The CDR3 has 14 amino acids. The V and J genes are TRBV4-1 and TRBJ2-7; D possibly corresponds to TRBD1 (6 bases). The sequenced sample consisted of blood. This receptor was taken from a girl aged 5 to 17 with multiple sclerosis. This CDR3 reads CASSQEQGPYEQYF. In DNA form, the CDR3 reads TGCGCCAGCAGCCAAGAACAGGGTCCCTACGAGCAGTACTTC.